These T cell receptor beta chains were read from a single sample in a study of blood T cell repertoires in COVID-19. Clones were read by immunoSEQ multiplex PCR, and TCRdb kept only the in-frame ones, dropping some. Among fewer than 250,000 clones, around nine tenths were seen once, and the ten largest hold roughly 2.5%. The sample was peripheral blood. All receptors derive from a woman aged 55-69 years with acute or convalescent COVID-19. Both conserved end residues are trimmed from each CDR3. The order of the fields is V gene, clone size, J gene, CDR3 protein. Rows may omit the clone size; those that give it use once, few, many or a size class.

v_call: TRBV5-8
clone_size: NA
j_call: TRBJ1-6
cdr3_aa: ASSPWTGLSSYNSPLH

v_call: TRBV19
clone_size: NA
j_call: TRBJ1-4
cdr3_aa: ASRTTGGSEKLF

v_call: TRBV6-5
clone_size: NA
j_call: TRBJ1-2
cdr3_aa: ASSLVQGASRT

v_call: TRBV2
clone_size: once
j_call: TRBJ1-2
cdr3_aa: ASSQQGLNYGYT

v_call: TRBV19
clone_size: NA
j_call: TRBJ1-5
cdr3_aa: ASSIDRGGNQPQH

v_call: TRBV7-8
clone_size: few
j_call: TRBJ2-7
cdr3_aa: ASSLAYRESVQY

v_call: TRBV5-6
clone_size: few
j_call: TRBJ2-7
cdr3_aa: ASSFSLAVSSYEQY

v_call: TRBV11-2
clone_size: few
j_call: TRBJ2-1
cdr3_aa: ASSTGTGAYNEQF

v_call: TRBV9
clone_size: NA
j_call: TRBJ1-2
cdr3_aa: ASSVARGSYGYT

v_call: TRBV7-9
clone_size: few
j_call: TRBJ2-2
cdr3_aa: ASSLVKPTGELF

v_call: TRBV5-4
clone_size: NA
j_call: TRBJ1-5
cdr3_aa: ASSSDRANQPQH

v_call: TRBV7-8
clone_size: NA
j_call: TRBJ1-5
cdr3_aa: ASSSRDSQNQPQH

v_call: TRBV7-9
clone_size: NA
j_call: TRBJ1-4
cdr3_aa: ASSYRQVATNEKLF

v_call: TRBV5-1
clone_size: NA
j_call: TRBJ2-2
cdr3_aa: ASSLVTSGNLGELF

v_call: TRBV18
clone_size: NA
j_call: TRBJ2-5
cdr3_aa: ASSPLEETQY

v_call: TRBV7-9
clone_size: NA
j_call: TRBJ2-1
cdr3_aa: ASSQSGTGYNEQF

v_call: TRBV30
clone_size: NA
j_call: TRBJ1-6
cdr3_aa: AWSRDYNSPLH

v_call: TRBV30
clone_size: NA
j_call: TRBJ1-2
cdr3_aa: AWSVLRQGHGYT

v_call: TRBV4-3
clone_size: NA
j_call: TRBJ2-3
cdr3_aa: ASSPAVSTDTQY

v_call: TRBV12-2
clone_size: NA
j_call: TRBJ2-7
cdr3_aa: ASRLVWCTRAYEQY

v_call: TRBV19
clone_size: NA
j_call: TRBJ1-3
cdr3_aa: ASSSGQEISRNTIY

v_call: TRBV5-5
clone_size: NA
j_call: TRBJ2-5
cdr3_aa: ASRTSGAVGETQY

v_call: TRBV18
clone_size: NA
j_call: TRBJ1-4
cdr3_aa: ASSPQAAVATNEKLF

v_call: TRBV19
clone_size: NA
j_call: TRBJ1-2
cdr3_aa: ASSTDRGDYGYT

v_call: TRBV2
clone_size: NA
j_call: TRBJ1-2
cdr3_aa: ASSGQGFGYT

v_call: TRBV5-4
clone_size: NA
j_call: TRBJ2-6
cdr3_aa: ASSGGTGDYGANVLT

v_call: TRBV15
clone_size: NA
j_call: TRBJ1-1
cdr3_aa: ATSRRRGYNSGTEAF

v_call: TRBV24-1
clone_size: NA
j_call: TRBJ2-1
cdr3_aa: ATGRTENYNEQF

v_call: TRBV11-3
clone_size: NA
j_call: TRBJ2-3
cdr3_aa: ASSSGLAGDTDRQY

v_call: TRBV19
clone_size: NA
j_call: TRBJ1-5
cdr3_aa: ATVDGQRVPLNQPQH

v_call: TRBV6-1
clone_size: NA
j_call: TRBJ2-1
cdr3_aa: ASSEDRGDEQF

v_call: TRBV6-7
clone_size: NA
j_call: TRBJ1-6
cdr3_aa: ASSHGQGLTYNSPLH

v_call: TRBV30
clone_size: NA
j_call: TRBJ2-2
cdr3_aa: AWRKQGTGELF

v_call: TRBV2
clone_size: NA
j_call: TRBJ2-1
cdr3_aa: ASSAGSLSYNEQF

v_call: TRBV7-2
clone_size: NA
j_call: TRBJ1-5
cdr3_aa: ASSLGPLTGNVNQPQH

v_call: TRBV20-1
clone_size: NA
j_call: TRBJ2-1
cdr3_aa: SVYTNEQF

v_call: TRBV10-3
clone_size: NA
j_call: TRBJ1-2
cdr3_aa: AIRKTGPRSGGYT

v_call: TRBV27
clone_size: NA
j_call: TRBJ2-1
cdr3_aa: ASSSSSWYNEQF

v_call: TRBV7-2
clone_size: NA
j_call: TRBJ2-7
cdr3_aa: ASSLSAPSEQY

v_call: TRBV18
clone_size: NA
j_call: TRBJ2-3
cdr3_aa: ASSPPARGSGTDTQY